This T cell receptor (beta chain) was found in a study of blood T cell repertoires in COVID-19. Turning to the study itself: Sites across the United States, Italy and Spain contributed samples from acute and convalescent COVID-19. Nucleic acid was either cDNA or gDNA, and it came from T cells, B-cell-depleted T cells, or PBMCs.

In germline, CDR1 is GTSNPN, CDR2 SVGIG (reference sequence). The CDR3 is made up of 14 amino acids. V was clipped by 0 bases and J by 7 bases, with 15 bases between them. Authors' analysis steps: Counts of nucleated cells, estimated from reference gene primer amplification, were obtained. Repertoires were generated with immunoSEQ multiplex PCR, while TCRdb's copy carries only in-frame clones and drops some. That table supplies the V and J calls and clone size; D and trimming were determined from the DNA. The top ten hold about 7.3% of the sample, which has fewer than 150,000 clones, around 84% seen once.

Sequenced: peripheral blood. The V and J genes are TRBV30 and TRBJ1-2; the D gene is possibly TRBD1 (5 bases). The sequence came from a woman aged 40 to 50 with acute or convalescent COVID-19. The CDR3 loop reads CAWSVPLPQGGYTF. CDR3 DNA sequence: TGTGCCTGGAGTGTACCCCTCCCGCAGGGTGGCTACACCTTC.